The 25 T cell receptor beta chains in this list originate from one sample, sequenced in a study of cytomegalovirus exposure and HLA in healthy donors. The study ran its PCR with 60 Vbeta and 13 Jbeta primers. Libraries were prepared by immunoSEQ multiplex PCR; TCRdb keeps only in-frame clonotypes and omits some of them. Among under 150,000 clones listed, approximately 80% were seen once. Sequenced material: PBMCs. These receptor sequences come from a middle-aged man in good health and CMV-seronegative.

In nucleotides, the CDR3 is TGCGCCAGCAGCTCCCGGGGTTATAATGAAAAACTGTTTTTT. Translation: CASSSRGYNEKLFF. The rearrangement uses TRBV5-1 and TRBJ1-4; unclear D gene. There are 14 residues in the CDR3. V was cut by 3 bases and J by 4 bases, with 10 bases left in between. Germline assignment: CDR1 SGHRS and CDR2 YFSETQ.

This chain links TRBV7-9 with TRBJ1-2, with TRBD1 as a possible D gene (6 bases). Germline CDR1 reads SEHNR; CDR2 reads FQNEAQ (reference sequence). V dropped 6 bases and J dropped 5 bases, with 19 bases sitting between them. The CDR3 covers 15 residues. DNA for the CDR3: TGTGCCAGCAGTGTCCCGGACAGCCTCTTGTATGGCTACACCTTC. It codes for CASSVPDSLLYGYTF.

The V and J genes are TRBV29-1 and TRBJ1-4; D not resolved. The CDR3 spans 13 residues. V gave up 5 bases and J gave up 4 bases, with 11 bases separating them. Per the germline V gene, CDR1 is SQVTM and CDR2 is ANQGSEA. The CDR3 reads CSVLVDYNEKLFF. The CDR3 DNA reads TGCAGCGTTTTAGTAGACTATAATGAAAAACTGTTTTTT.

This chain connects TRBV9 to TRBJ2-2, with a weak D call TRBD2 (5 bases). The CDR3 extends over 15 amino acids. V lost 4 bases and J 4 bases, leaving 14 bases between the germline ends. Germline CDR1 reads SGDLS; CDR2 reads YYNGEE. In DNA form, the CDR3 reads TGTGCCAGCAGCCGCCGGGCCGAGGGCACCGGGGAGCTGTTTTTT. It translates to CASSRRAEGTGELFF.

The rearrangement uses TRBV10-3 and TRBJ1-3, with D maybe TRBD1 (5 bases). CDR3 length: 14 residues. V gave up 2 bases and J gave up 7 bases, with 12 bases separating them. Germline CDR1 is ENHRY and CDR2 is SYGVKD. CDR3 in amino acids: CAISEPRQPNTIYF. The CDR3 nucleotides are TGTGCCATCAGTGAGCCTAGACAGCCCAACACCATATATTTT.

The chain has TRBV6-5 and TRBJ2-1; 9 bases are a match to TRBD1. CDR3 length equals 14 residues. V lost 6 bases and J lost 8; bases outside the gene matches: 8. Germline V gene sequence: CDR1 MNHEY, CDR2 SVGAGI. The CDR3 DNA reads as TGTGCCAGCAGCCCGGGACAGGGTGGTCATGAGCAGTTCTTC. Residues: CASSPGQGGHEQFF.

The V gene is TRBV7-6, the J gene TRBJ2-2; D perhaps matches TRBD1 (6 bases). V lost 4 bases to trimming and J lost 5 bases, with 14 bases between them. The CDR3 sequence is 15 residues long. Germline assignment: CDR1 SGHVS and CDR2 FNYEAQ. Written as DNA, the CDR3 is TGTGCCAGCAGCTCAATGACAGGCGTAACCGGGGAGCTGTTTTTT. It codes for CASSSMTGVTGELFF.

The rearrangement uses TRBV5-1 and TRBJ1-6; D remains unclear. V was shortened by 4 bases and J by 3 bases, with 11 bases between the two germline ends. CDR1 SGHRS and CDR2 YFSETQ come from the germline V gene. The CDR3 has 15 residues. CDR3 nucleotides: TGCGCCAGCAGCCCAGACGGGTTCTATAATTCACCCCTCCACTTT. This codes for CASSPDGFYNSPLHF. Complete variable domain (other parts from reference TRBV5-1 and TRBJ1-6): KAGVTQTPRYLIKTRGQQVTLSCSPISGHRSVSWYQQTPGQGLQFLFEYFSETQRNKGNFPGRFSGRQFSNSRSEMNVSTLELGDSALYLCASSPDGFYNSPLHFGNGTRLTVT.

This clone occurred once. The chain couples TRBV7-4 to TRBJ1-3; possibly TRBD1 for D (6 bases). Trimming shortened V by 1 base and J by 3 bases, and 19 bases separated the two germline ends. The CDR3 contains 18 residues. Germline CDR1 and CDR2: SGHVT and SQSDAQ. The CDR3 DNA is TGTGCCAGCAGCTTAGAAGGCGGCCAGGGGTTGGGTGGAAACACCATATATTTT. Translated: CASSLEGGQGLGGNTIYF. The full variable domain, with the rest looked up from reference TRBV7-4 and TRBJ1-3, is GAGVSQSPRYKVAKRGRDVALRCDSISGHVTLYWYRQTLGQGSEVLTYSQSDAQRDKSGRPSGRFSAERPERSVSTLKIQRTEQGDSAVYLCASSLEGGQGLGGNTIYFGEGSWLTVV.

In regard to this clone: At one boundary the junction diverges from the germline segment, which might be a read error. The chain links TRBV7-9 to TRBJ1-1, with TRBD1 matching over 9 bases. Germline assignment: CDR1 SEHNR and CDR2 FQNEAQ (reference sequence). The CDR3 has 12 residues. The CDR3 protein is CSSTPPGQGTFF. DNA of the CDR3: TGTTCCAGCACTCCTCCGGGACAGGGAACTTTCTTT.

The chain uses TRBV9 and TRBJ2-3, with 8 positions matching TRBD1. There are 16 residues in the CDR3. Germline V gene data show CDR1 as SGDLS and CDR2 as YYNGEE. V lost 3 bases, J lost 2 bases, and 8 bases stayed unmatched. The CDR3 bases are TGTGCCAGCAGCGCCCAACCGGGACAGGCCACAGATACGCAGTATTTT. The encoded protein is CASSAQPGQATDTQYF.

The CDR3, as DNA: TGTGCCAGCAGCTCACCCCGGACAGCAAGCACAGATACGCAGTATTTT. Its protein is CASSSPRTASTDTQYF. The chain carries TRBV7-9 and TRBJ2-3, with a weak D call TRBD1 (6 bases). The CDR3 spans 16 residues. The germline gives CDR1 SEHNR, CDR2 FQNEAQ (reference sequence). Trimming took off 4 bases at V and 0 bases at J, with 14 bases between the two ends.

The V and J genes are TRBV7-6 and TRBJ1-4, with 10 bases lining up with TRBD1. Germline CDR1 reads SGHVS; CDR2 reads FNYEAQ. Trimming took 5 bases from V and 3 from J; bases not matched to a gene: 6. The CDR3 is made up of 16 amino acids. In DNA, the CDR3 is TGTGCCAGCAGCCGTCGACAGGGGGCTGCTAATGAAAAACTGTTTTTT. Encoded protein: CASSRRQGAANEKLFF.

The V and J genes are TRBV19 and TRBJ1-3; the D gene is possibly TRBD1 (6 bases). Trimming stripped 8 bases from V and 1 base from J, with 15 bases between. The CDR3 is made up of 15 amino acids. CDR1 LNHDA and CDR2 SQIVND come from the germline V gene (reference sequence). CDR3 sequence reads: CASADTDRSGNTIYF. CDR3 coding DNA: TGTGCCAGTGCAGACACCGACAGGTCTGGAAACACCATATATTTT.

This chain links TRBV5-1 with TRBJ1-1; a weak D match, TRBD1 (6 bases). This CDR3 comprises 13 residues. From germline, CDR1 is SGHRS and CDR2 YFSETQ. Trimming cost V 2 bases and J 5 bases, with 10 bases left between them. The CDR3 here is CASSFETGTEAFF. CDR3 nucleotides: TGCGCCAGCAGCTTCGAAACAGGGACTGAAGCTTTCTTT.

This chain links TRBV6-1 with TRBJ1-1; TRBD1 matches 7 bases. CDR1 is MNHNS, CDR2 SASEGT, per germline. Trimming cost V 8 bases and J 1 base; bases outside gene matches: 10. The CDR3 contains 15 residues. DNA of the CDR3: TGTGCCAGCCGACGACAGGGAGTTTCGAACACTGAAGCTTTCTTT. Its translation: CASRRQGVSNTEAFF.

The DNA for the CDR3 is TGTGCCAGCAGCAACATCCGGGACACCCACTATGGCTACACCTTC. As protein: CASSNIRDTHYGYTF. This chain joins TRBV7-9 and TRBJ1-2; the D gene is possibly TRBD1 (6 bases). V was trimmed by 5 bases and J by 3 bases, leaving 16 bases between them. Per the germline V gene, CDR1 is SEHNR and CDR2 is FQNEAQ (reference sequence). This CDR3 comprises 15 residues.

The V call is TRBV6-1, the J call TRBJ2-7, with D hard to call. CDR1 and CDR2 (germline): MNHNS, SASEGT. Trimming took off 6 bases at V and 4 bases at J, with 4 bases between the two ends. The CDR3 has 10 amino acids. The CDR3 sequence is CASSLYEQYF. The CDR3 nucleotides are TGTGCCAGCAGCCTTTACGAGCAGTACTTC.

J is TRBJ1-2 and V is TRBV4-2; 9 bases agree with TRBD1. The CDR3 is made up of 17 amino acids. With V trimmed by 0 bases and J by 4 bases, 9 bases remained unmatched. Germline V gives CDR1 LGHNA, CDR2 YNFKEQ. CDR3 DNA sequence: TGTGCCAGCAGCCAAGACCTCCCGAGGGACAGGGTCTATGGCTACACCTTC. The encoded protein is CASSQDLPRDRVYGYTF.

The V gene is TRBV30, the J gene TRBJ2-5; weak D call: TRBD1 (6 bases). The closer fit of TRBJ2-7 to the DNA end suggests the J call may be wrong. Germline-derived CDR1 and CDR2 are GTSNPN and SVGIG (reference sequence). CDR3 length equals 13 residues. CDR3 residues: CAWSWQGIYEQYF. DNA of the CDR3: TGTGCCTGGAGTTGGCAGGGGATCTACGAGCAGTACTTC.

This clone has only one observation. This chain's CDR3 is CATSSEPGTGVIRNGYTF. The CDR3, as DNA: TGTGCCACCAGCAGCGAACCCGGGACAGGAGTTATAAGGAATGGCTACACCTTC. The rearrangement joins TRBV15 to TRBJ1-2, with 8 bases aligning to TRBD1. This CDR3 region has 18 residues. CDR1 is LNHNV and CDR2 is YYDKDF in the germline V gene (reference sequence). Losses at the gene ends were 3 bases for V and 6 bases for J; bases not matched to a gene: 18.

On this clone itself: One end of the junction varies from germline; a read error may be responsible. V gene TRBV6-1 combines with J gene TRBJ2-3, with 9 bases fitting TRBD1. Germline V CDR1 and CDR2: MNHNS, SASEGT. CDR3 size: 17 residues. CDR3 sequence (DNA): TGTGCCAGCAGTGCCGAGACAGGGGGAAGGAGCACAGATACACAGTATTTT. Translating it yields CASSAETGGRSTDTQYF.

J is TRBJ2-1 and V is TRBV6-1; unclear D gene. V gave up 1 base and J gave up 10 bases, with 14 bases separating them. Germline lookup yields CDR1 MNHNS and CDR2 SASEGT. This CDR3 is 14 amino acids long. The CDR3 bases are TGTGCCAGCAGTGAAGATGATAGCCCTAAGGAGCAGTTCTTC. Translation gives CASSEDDSPKEQFF.

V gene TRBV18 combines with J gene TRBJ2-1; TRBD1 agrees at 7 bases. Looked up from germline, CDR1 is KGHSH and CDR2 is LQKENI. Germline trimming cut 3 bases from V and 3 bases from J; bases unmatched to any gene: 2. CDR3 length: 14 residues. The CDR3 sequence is CASSPDRVYNEQFF. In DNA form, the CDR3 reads TGTGCCAGCTCACCTGACAGGGTCTACAATGAGCAGTTCTTC.

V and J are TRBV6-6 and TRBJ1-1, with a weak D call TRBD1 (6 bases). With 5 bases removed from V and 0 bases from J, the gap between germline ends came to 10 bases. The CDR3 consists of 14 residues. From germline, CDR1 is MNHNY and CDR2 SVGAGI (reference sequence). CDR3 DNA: TGTGCCAGCAGTCCGACAGGAGTGAACACTGAAGCTTTCTTT. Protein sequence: CASSPTGVNTEAFF.